The 26 T cell receptor beta chains in this list originate from one sample, sequenced in a study of PD-L1 blockade in urothelial cancer. The time point denotes: peripheral blood 6 weeks after treatment start. Only in-frame clones appear in the TCRdb table, and some are missing; sequencing was by immunoSEQ multiplex PCR. The sample lists about 120,000 clones; more than 85% were seen once. Material: PBMCs, obtained around atezolizumab (anti-PD-L1) treatment. The source of these receptors is a man in his sixties with urothelial cancer.

The chain recombines TRBV10-3 with TRBJ2-7; 7 nucleotides match TRBD1. V lost 10 bases and J lost 4; bases outside the gene matches: 7. The germline V gene has CDR1 ENHRY and CDR2 SYGVKD. The CDR3 is 12 amino acids. Written as DNA, the CDR3 is TGTGCCACCGGGACAGCGGATTACGAGCAGTACTTC. Protein sequence: CATGTADYEQYF.

The V call is TRBV7-2, the J call TRBJ1-5; 7 nucleotides align to TRBD1. The CDR3 has 13 residues. After removal of 5 bases from V and 7 bases from J, the junction contained 5 bases not matched to a gene. Germline CDR1 SGHTA, CDR2 FQGNSA. DNA of the CDR3: TGTGCCAGCAGCCAACAGGGGAGGCAGCCCCAGCATTTT. This translates into CASSQQGRQPQHF.

V usage is TRBV15 and J usage is TRBJ2-7; D is possibly TRBD2 (6 bases). Trimming removed 3 bases from V and 6 bases from J, with 18 bases in between. Per the germline V gene, CDR1 is LNHNV and CDR2 is YYDKDF (reference sequence). The CDR3 totals 15 residues. This CDR3 is CATSSGRAGVSEQYF. CDR3 nucleotide sequence: TGTGCCACCAGCAGCGGTAGAGCGGGCGTAAGCGAGCAGTACTTC. The full variable domain, its missing parts supplied by reference TRBV15 and TRBJ2-7, is DAMVIQNPRYQVTQFGKPVTLSCSQTLNHNVMYWYQQKSSQAPKLLFHYYDKDFNNEADTPDNFQSRRPNTSFCFLDIRSPGLGDTAMYLCATSSGRAGVSEQYFGPGTRLTVT.

J is TRBJ1-6 and V is TRBV5-4; 8 bases fit TRBD1. The CDR3 totals 16 residues. Trimming took 2 bases from V and 6 from J; bases not matched to a gene: 7. Germline V lookup: CDR1 SGHNT, CDR2 YYREEE (reference sequence). This chain's CDR3 is CASSLGQGQANSPLHF. The CDR3 DNA reads as TGTGCCAGCAGCTTAGGGCAGGGACAGGCTAATTCACCCCTCCACTTT.

This clone was seen a single time. CDR3 sequence: CATSPRDSIVARQFF. CDR3 nucleotides: TGTGCCACCAGCCCCCGGGACTCCATCGTTGCGCGGCAGTTCTTC. The rearrangement uses TRBV15 and TRBJ2-1, with D perhaps matching TRBD2 (6 bases). The CDR3 runs 15 residues. Germline lookup yields CDR1 LNHNV and CDR2 YYDKDF (reference sequence). Between the trimmed V and J ends, which lost 5 bases and 12 bases, there was a span of 23 bases.

The rearrangement uses TRBV11-3 and TRBJ2-1; 9 bases align to TRBD2. Germline V gives CDR1 SGHNT, CDR2 YENEEA. The CDR3 is made up of 20 amino acids. The trim removed 2 bases at V and 1 base at J, leaving 15 bases unmatched. The CDR3 loop is CASSLKRAAGGAGSYNEQFF. The CDR3, as DNA: TGTGCCAGCAGCTTAAAGCGGGCGGCGGGAGGGGCCGGATCCTACAATGAGCAGTTCTTC.

This rearrangement joins TRBV7-9 to TRBJ2-7, with TRBD1 matching over 7 bases. The CDR3 loop spans 14 amino acids. Trimming removed 2 bases from V and 1 base from J; junction bases left unmatched: 2. CDR1 SEHNR and CDR2 FQNEAQ come from the germline V gene (reference sequence). The CDR3 spells CASSLQTGSYEQYF. DNA of the CDR3: TGTGCCAGCAGCTTACAGACAGGGTCCTACGAGCAGTACTTC. The full variable domain, with the rest looked up from reference TRBV7-9 and TRBJ2-7, is DTGVSQNPRHKITKRGQNVTFRCDPISEHNRLYWYRQTLGQGPEFLTYFQNEAQLEKSRLLSDRFSAERPKGSFSTLEIQRTEQGDSAMYLCASSLQTGSYEQYFGPGTRLTVT.

The rearrangement links TRBV2 to TRBJ1-4; 7 bases fit TRBD1. CDR3 size: 15 residues. The V gene's germline CDR1 is SNHLY and CDR2 FYNNEI. Trimming at V came to 3 bases and at J to 6 bases, leaving 7 bases not matched to a gene. The CDR3 nucleotides are TGTGCCAGCAGTGATTGGACAGGTTTGGATGAAAAACTGTTTTTT. This gives the protein CASSDWTGLDEKLFF.

The chain joins TRBV5-4 to TRBJ2-1; 8 positions match TRBD2. The CDR3 is made up of 13 amino acids. Germline trimming cut 3 bases from V and 12 bases from J; bases unmatched to any gene: 8. Germline V lookup: CDR1 SGHNT, CDR2 YYREEE (reference sequence). The CDR3 loop is CASSSTLAGWQFF. The CDR3 DNA follows: TGTGCCAGCAGCTCGACCTTAGCGGGGTGGCAGTTCTTC.

The chain couples TRBV7-9 to TRBJ2-7, with TRBD1 identical over 7 bases. The CDR3 is 14 residues long. The junction had 10 bases not matched to a gene; V was cut back by 5 bases and J by 6 bases. Germline loops: CDR1 SEHNR, CDR2 FQNEAQ (reference sequence). The CDR3 DNA reads as TGTGCCAGCAGCCCGCAGGGGGATCAAGGCGAGCAGTACTTC. This encodes CASSPQGDQGEQYF.

The V gene is TRBV7-9, the J gene TRBJ2-1; D not certain. The V gene lost 0 bases and the J gene lost 8 bases, with 5 bases spanning the gap. Germline CDR1 and CDR2: SEHNR and FQNEAQ (reference sequence). The CDR3 covers 12 residues. DNA of the CDR3: TGTGCCAGCAGCTTAGCGGCCGATGAGCAGTTCTTC. Translating gives CASSLAADEQFF.

The rearrangement links TRBV5-1 to TRBJ2-3, with 8 bases that match TRBD2. After removal of 7 bases from V and 2 bases from J, the junction contained 6 bases not matched to a gene. The CDR3 sequence is 14 residues long. Germline CDR1 SGHRS, CDR2 YFSETQ. The CDR3 spells CASGVAGSTDTQYF. CDR3 DNA: TGCGCCAGCGGGGTAGCGGGGTCCACAGATACGCAGTATTTT.

The chain joins TRBV2 to TRBJ1-2, with 7 nucleotides matching TRBD1. The CDR3 has 14 residues. The germline V gene has CDR1 SNHLY and CDR2 FYNNEI. The junction had 10 bases not matched to a gene; V was cut back by 8 bases and J by 4 bases. This CDR3 reads CASGTGATGYGYTF. The CDR3 nucleotides read TGTGCCAGCGGCACAGGGGCTACGGGCTATGGCTACACCTTC.

J is TRBJ1-2 and V is TRBV6-1; D may be TRBD1 (6 bases). Germline-derived CDR1 and CDR2 are MNHNS and SASEGT. V dropped 6 bases and J dropped 7 bases, with 18 bases sitting between them. The CDR3 length is 14 residues. CDR3 residues: CASSAHRGAVGYTF. DNA for the CDR3: TGTGCCAGCAGCGCCCATCGGGGGGCCGTTGGCTACACCTTC.

This clone came up once. The chain couples TRBV6-1 to TRBJ1-5; TRBD1 might be the D (5 bases). Deletions cut 1 base from V and 1 base from J, with 11 bases between. This CDR3 spans 16 amino acids. CDR1 is MNHNS, CDR2 SASEGT, per germline. CDR3 bases: TGTGCCAGCAGTGAAGGGTACGGGGGGAGCAATCAGCCCCAGCATTTT. Translation: CASSEGYGGSNQPQHF.

The chain joins TRBV11-3 to TRBJ1-2; 9 bases line up with TRBD1. Germline trimming cut 8 bases from V and 7 bases from J; bases unmatched to any gene: 8. CDR3 length: 13 residues. Germline V CDR1 and CDR2: SGHNT, YENEEA. The CDR3: CASRETGGSGYTF. CDR3 in DNA: TGTGCCAGCCGCGAAACAGGGGGCAGTGGCTACACCTTC.

This chain connects TRBV7-2 to TRBJ2-1; 7 nucleotides agree with TRBD1. The V and J ends lost 7 bases and 3 bases, in that order; junction bases with no gene match: 9. Germline V gives CDR1 SGHTA, CDR2 FQGNSA. The CDR3 is 15 residues long. The CDR3 loop is CASKVDRASYNEQFF. DNA of the CDR3: TGTGCCAGCAAGGTAGACAGGGCGAGCTACAATGAGCAGTTCTTC.

This sequence joins TRBV11-2 and TRBJ1-5; maybe TRBD1 (6 bases). The germline V gene has CDR1 SGHAT and CDR2 FQNNGV. This CDR3 comprises 17 residues. Trimming took off 0 bases at V and 1 base at J, with 13 bases between the two ends. In nucleotides, the CDR3 is TGTGCCAGCAGCTTAGATTTAGGACAGTCGAGCAATCAGCCCCAGCATTTT. Translated: CASSLDLGQSSNQPQHF.

CDR3 coding DNA: TGTGCTAGTGGTACCGGAGATGAGCAGTTCTTC. This gives the protein CASGTGDEQFF. The V call is TRBV12-5, the J call TRBJ2-1; unclear D gene. The ends were cut back, 5 bases at V and 8 bases at J, with 7 bases in the middle. The germline V gene encodes CDR1 LGHNT and CDR2 FRNRAP. CDR3 size: 11 residues. Combining the CDR3 with reference TRBV12-5 and TRBJ2-1 gives the whole variable domain DARVTQTPRHKVTEMGQEVTMRCQPILGHNTVFWYRQTMMQGLELLAYFRNRAPLDDSGMPKDRFSAEMPDATLATLKIQPSEPRDSAVYFCASGTGDEQFFGPGTRLTVL.

The chain couples TRBV5-1 to TRBJ2-7; 7 bases map to TRBD1. The germline CDR1 and CDR2 sequences are SGHRS and YFSETQ. The CDR3 extends over 14 amino acids. The V and J ends lost 4 bases and 2 bases, in that order; junction bases with no gene match: 6. This chain's CDR3 is CASSSVGTAYEQYF. For the CDR3, the DNA is TGCGCCAGCAGCAGCGTCGGGACAGCCTACGAGCAGTACTTC.

This clone has a single count. The chain combines TRBV5-1 with TRBJ2-7, with D maybe TRBD1 (5 bases). The germline gives CDR1 SGHRS, CDR2 YFSETQ. The V end was cut by 5 bases, the J end by 2 bases, with 14 bases between. The CDR3 covers 14 residues. The DNA for the CDR3 is TGCGCCAGCAGACCCGACAGAGGAACCTACGAGCAGTACTTC. This gives the protein CASRPDRGTYEQYF.

This chain joins TRBV19 and TRBJ2-7; 11 bases are shared with TRBD1. The CDR3 is 15 amino acids. J gave up 4 bases and V 6 bases, and 8 bases lay outside the gene matches. In germline, CDR1 is LNHDA, CDR2 SQIVND (reference sequence). CDR3 bases: TGTGCCAGTAGAGATCGGACAGGGGGCGTATACGAGCAGTACTTC. Its translation is CASRDRTGGVYEQYF.

CDR3 residues: CASRDTSGAYEQYF. In DNA form, the CDR3 reads TGTGCCAGCAGGGATACTAGCGGGGCCTACGAGCAGTACTTC. J is TRBJ2-7 and V is TRBV7-2, with 10 bases aligning to TRBD2. In germline, CDR1 is SGHTA, CDR2 FQGNSA. Trimming removed 6 bases from V and 2 bases from J; junction bases left unmatched: 4. This CDR3 is 14 amino acids long.

V usage is TRBV4-3 and J usage is TRBJ2-3; a weak D match, TRBD2 (7 bases). The CDR3 totals 16 residues. In germline, CDR1 is LGHNA, CDR2 YSLEER. V lost 1 base and J lost 5, with 16 bases in between. The DNA of the CDR3 is TGCGCCAGCAGCCAAGGGGCGGGGGCCAGTGGAGATACGCAGTATTTT. Protein sequence: CASSQGAGASGDTQYF.

The rearrangement uses TRBV11-2 and TRBJ2-2, with D unclear. From germline, CDR1 is SGHAT and CDR2 FQNNGV. V shed 0 bases and J shed 6 bases, with 8 bases lying between them. This CDR3 spans 14 amino acids. This CDR3 reads CASSLDVAPGELFF. CDR3 DNA: TGTGCCAGCAGCTTAGATGTGGCCCCCGGGGAGCTGTTTTTT.

J is TRBJ2-1 and V is TRBV7-6, with 7 bases fitting TRBD1. The CDR3 is made up of 16 amino acids. V lost 6 bases and J lost 5; bases outside the gene matches: 13. CDR1 and CDR2 from the germline V gene are SGHVS and FNYEAQ. CDR3 bases: TGTGCCAGCAGTTCTCTCCACAGGGGTGATGACAATGAGCAGTTCTTC. Its translation is CASSSLHRGDDNEQFF. The whole variable domain, remainder taken from reference TRBV7-6 and TRBJ2-1, is GAGVSQSPRYKVTKRGQDVALRCDPISGHVSLYWYRQALGQGPEFLTYFNYEAQQDKSGLPNDRFSAERPEGSISTLTIQRTEQRDSAMYRCASSSLHRGDDNEQFFGPGTRLTVL.